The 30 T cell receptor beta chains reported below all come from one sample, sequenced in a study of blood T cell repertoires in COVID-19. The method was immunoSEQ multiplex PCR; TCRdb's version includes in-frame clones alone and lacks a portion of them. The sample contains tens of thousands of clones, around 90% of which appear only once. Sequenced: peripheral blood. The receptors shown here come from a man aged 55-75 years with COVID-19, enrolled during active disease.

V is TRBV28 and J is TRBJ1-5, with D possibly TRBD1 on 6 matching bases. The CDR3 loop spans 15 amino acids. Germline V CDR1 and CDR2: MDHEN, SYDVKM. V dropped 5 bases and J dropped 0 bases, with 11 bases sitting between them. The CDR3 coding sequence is TGTGCCAGCAGTCCCACAGGGATTAGCAATCAGCCCCAGCATTTT. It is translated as CASSPTGISNQPQHF.

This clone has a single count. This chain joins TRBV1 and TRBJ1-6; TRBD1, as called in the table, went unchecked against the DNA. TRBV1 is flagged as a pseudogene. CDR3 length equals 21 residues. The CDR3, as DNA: TGCACCAGCAGCGACTGGACCCGGGACAGGGAATGGAGTCGAGTAGCTTCACCCCTCCACTTT. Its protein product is CTSSDWTRDREWSRVASPLHF.

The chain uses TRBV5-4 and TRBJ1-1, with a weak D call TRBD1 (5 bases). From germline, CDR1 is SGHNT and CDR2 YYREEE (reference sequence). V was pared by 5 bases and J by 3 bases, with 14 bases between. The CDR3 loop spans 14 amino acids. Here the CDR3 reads CASRSHQGDTEAFF. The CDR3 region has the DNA TGTGCCAGCAGGAGCCACCAGGGTGACACTGAAGCTTTCTTT.

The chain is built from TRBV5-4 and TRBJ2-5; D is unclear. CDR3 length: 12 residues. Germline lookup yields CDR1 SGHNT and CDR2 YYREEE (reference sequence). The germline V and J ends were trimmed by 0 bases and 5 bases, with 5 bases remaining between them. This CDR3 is CASSLVGETQYF. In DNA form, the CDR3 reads TGTGCCAGCAGCTTGGTCGGGGAGACCCAGTACTTC.

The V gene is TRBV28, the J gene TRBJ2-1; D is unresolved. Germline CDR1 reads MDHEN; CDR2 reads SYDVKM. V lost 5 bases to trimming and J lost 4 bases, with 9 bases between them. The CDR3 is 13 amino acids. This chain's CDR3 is CASSLGLYNEQFF. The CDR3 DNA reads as TGTGCCAGCAGTCTAGGCTTATACAATGAGCAGTTCTTC. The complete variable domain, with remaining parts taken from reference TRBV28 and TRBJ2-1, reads DVKVTQSSRYLVKRTGEKVFLECVQDMDHENMFWYRQDPGLGLRLIYFSYDVKMKEKGDIPEGYSVSREKKERFSLILESASTNQTSMYLCASSLGLYNEQFFGPGTRLTVL.

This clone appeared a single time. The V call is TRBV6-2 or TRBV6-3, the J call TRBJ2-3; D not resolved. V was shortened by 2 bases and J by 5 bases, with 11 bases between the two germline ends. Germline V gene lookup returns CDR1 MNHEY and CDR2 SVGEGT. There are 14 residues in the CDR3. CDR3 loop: CASSYTQAQDTQYF. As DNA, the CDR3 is TGTGCCAGCAGTTACACCCAGGCGCAAGATACGCAGTATTTT.

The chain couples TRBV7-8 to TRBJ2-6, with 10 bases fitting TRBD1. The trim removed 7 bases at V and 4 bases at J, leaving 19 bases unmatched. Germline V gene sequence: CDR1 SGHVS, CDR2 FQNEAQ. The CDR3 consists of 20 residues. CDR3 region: CASTSGFGWDRGTGANVLTF. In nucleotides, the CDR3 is TGTGCCAGCACCTCGGGGTTCGGGTGGGACAGGGGAACGGGGGCCAACGTCCTGACTTTC.

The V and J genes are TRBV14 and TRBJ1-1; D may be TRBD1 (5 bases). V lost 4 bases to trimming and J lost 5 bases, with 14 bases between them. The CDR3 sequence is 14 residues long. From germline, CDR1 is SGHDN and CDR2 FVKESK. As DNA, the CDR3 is TGTGCCAGCAGCCGTAACGCGGGGGGGACTGAAGCTTTCTTT. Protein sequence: CASSRNAGGTEAFF.

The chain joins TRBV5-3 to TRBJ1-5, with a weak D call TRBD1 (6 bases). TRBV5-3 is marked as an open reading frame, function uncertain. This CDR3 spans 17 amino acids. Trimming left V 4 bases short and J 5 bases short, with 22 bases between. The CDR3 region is CARSLNDRNPIHQPQHF. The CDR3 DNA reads TGTGCCAGAAGCCTAAACGACAGGAACCCGATCCATCAGCCCCAGCATTTT.

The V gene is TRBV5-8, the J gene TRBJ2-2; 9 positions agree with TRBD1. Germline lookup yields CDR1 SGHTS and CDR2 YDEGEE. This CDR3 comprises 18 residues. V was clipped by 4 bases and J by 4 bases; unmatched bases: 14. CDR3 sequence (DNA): TGTGCCAGCAGCCGTCGAGGGGCCGGGACAGGGATCACCGGGGAGCTGTTTTTT. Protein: CASSRRGAGTGITGELFF. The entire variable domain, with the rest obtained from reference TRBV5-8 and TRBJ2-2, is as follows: EAGVTQSPTHLIKTRGQQATLRCSPISGHTSVYWYQQALGLGLQFLLWYDEGEERNRGNFPPRFSGRQFPNYSSELNVNALELEDSALYLCASSRRGAGTGITGELFFGEGSRLTVL.

CDR3 in amino acids: CASRLLGQEDTEAFF. The CDR3 coding sequence is TGTGCCAGCAGGCTACTTGGGCAGGAAGACACTGAAGCTTTCTTT. The gene calls are TRBV6-5 and TRBJ1-1; D is undetermined. The CDR3 length is 15 residues. V was pared by 6 bases and J by 3 bases, with 17 bases between. Germline assignment: CDR1 MNHEY and CDR2 SVGAGI.

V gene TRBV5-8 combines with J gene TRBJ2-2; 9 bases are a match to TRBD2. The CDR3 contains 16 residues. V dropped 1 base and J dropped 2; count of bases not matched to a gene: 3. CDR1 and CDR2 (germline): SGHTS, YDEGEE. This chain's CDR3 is CASSLLSGGNTGELFF. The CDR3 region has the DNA TGTGCCAGCAGCTTGCTTAGCGGGGGAAACACCGGGGAGCTGTTTTTT. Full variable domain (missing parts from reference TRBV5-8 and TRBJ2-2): EAGVTQSPTHLIKTRGQQATLRCSPISGHTSVYWYQQALGLGLQFLLWYDEGEERNRGNFPPRFSGRQFPNYSSELNVNALELEDSALYLCASSLLSGGNTGELFFGEGSRLTVL.

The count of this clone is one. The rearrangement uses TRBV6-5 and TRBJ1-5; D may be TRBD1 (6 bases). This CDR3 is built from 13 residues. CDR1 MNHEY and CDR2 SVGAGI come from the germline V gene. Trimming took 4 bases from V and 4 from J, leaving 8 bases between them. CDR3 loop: CASSLQGNQPQHF. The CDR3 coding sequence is TGTGCCAGCAGTTTGCAGGGGAATCAGCCCCAGCATTTT.

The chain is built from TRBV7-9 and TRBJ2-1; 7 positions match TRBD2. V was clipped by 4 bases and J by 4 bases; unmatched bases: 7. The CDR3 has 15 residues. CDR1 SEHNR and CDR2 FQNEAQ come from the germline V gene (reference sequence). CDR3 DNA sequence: TGTGCCAGCAGCTCCCGGGGCGGGAGTTACAATGAGCAGTTCTTC. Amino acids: CASSSRGGSYNEQFF.

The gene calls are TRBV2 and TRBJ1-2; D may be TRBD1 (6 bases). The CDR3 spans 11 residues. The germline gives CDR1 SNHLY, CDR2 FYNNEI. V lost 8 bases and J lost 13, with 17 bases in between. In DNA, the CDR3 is TGTGCCAGCGGAGGAACAGGGAGTGGCACCTTC. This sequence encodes CASGGTGSGTF.

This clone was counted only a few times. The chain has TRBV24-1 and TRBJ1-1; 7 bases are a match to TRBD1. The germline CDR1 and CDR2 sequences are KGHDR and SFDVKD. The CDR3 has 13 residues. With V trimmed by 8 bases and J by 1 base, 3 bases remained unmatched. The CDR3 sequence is CATNRGPNTEAFF. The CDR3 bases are TGTGCCACCAACAGGGGCCCGAACACTGAAGCTTTCTTT.

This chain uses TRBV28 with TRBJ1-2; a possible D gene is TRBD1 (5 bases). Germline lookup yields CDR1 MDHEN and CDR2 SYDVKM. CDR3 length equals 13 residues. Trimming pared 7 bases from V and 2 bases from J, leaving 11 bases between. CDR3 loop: CASNRQSNYGYTF. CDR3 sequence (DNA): TGTGCCAGCAACCGACAGAGCAACTATGGCTACACCTTC.

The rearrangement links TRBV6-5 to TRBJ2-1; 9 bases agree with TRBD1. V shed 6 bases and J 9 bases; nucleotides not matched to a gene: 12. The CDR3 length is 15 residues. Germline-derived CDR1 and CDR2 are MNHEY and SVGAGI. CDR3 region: CASRKKGQGVTEQFF. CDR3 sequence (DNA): TGTGCCAGCAGGAAAAAGGGACAGGGAGTGACTGAGCAGTTCTTC.

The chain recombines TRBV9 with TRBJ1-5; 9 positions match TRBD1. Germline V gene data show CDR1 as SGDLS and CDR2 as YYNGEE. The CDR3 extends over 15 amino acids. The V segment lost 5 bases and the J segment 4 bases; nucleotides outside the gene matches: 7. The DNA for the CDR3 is TGTGCCAGCAGTACCGGGACAGGGCTAAATCAGCCCCAGCATTTT. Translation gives CASSTGTGLNQPQHF.

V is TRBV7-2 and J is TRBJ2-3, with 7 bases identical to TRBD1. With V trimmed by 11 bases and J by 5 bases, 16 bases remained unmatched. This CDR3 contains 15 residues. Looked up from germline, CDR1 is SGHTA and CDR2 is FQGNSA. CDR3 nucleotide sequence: TGTGCCGCCTCCCTAGGGGGCTTTCGGAGAGATACGCAGTATTTT. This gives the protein CAASLGGFRRDTQYF.

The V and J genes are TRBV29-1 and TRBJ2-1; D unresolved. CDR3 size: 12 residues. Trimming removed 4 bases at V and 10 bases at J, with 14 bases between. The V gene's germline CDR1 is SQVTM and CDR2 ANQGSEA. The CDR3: CSVGSLLEEQFF. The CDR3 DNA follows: TGCAGCGTTGGCTCCCTACTCGAAGAGCAGTTCTTC.

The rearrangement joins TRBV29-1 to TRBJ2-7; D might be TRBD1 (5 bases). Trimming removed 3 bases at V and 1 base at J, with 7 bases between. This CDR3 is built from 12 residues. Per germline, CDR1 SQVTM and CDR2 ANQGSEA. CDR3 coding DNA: TGCAGCGTTGATCAGGGATCCTACGAGCAGTACTTC. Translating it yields CSVDQGSYEQYF.

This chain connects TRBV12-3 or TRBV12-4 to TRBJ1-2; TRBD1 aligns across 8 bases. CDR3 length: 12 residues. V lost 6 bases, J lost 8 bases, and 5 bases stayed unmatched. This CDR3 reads CASRLDRAGYTF. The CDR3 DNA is TGTGCCAGCAGATTGGACAGGGCCGGCTACACCTTC.

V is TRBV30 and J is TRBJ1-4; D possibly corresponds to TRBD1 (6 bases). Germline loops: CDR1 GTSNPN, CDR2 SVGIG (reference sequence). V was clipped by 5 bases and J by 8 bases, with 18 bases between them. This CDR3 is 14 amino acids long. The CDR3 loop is CAWAPYFRGEKLFF. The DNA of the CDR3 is TGTGCCTGGGCCCCCTATTTTAGGGGGGAAAAACTGTTTTTT.

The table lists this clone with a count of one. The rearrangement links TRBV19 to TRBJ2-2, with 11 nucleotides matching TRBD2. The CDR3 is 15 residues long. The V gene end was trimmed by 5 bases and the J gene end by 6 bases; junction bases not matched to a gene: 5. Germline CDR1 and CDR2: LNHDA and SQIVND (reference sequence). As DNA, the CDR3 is TGTGCCAGTAGTGAAACTAGCGGGAGTCCCGGGGAGCTGTTTTTT. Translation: CASSETSGSPGELFF.

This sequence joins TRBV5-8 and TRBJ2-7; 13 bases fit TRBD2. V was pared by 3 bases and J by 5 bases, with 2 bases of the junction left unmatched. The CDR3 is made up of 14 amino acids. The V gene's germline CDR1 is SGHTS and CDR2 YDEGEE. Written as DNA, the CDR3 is TGTGCCAGCAGCTCGGGACTAGCGGGGAACGAGCAGTACTTC. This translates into CASSSGLAGNEQYF.

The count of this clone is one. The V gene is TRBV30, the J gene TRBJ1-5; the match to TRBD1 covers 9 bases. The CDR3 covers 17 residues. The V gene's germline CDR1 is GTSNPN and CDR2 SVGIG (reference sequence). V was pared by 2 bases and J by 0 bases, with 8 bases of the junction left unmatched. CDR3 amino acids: CAWSPDRGFYSNQPQHF. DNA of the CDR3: TGTGCCTGGAGTCCGGACAGGGGATTTTATAGCAATCAGCCCCAGCATTTT.

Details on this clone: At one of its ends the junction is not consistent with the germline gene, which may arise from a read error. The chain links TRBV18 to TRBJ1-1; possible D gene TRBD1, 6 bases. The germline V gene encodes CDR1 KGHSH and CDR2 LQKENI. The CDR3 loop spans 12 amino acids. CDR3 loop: CASSPVQGGGPF. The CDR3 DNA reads TGTGCCAGCTCACCAGTACAGGGCGGGGGACCTTTT.

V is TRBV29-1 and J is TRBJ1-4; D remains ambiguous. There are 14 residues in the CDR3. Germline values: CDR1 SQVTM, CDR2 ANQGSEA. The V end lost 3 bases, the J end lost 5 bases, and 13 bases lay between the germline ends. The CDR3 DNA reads TGCAGCGTTGAGGGAGGAACAAGCAATGAAAAACTGTTTTTT. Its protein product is CSVEGGTSNEKLFF.

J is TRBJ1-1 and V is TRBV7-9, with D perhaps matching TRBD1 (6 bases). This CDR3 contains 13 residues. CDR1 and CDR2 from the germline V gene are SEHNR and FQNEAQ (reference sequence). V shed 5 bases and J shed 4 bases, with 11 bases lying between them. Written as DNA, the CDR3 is TGTGCCAGCAGCCCCGGACAGTCCACTGAAGCTTTCTTT. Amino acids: CASSPGQSTEAFF.